The sequence of this TCR beta chain was determined in a study of regulatory T cells in long-lasting Graves disease. Study-wide results and limits: TCR diversity was lower in persistent Graves' patients than in newly diagnosed ones.

Time point in this sample: persistent/refractory GD, antithyroid drugs over 5 years with positive TRAb. The TCR library was made from RNA that had been extracted from PBMCs in TRIzol. Comments on this clonotype: Its antigen is as yet unknown. A much larger clone differs by one base, so this may be a read error.

This CDR3 is 14 amino acids long. Germline CDR1 is MNHEY and CDR2 is SMNVEV (reference sequence). Building the TCR beta libraries relied on iRepertoire HTBI primers, and CDR3 regions underwent Arm-PCR. A single record per CDR3 protein comes from TCRdb applying MiXCR to the multiplex PCR reads. The sample records about 290,000 distinct CDR3 sequences, roughly a fifth being singletons. The sample here was peripheral blood mononuclear cells (PBMCs), taken when the disease was refractory, from a patient treated with antithyroid drugs. This chain connects TRBV27 to TRBJ2-7, with no clear D. The receptor was derived from a female donor with Graves disease. CDR3 sequence reads: CASSDESYPGERYF. In nucleotides, the CDR3 is TGTGCCAGCAGTGACGAAAGTTACCCAGGCGAGCGGTACTTC.